This T cell receptor (beta chain) emerged from a study of monozygotic twins with cystic fibrosis. Findings of the study overall: V usage most resembled the co-twin in 13 of 16 pairs. No link emerged between shared CDR3 counts and age, concordance or severity. Monozygotic CF twin pairs shared significantly more nucleotide-identical clonotypes than unrelated CF individuals did.

Repertoires were generated with immunoSEQ multiplex PCR, while TCRdb's copy carries only in-frame clones and drops some. Of tens of thousands of clones in the sample, just over 90% were seen once. Remarks on this clone: What it recognizes is unknown.

Germline V gene sequence: CDR1 KGHSH, CDR2 LQKENI. The CDR3 length is 15 residues. The germline V and J ends were trimmed by 3 bases and 1 base, with 12 bases remaining between them. The clonotype originates from a girl aged 2 to 9 with cystic fibrosis. The sequenced sample consisted of blood. The chain couples TRBV18 to TRBJ1-1; unclear D gene. CDR3: CASSPDVGKNTEAFF. CDR3 coding DNA: TGTGCCAGCTCACCCGACGTAGGGAAGAACACTGAAGCTTTCTTT.